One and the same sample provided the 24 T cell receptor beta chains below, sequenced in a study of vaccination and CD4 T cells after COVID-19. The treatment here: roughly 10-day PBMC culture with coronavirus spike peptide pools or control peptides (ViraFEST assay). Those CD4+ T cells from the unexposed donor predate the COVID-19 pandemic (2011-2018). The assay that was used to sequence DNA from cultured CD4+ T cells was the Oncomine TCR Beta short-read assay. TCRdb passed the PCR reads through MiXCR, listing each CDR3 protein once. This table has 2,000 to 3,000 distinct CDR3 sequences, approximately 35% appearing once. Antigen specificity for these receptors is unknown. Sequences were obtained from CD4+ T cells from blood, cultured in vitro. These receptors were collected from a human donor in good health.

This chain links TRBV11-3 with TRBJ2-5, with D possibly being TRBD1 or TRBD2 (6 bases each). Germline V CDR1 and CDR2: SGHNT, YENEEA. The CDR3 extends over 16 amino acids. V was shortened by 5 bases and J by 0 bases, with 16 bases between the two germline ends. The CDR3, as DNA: TGTGCCAGCAGCCCCGGGGGCAGAGGGGACCAAGAGACCCAGTACTTC. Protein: CASSPGGRGDQETQYF.

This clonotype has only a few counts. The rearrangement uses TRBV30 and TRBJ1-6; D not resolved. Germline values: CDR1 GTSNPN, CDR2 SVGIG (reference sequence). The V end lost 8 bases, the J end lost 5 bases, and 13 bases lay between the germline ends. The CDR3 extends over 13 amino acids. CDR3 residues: CASRTIDNSPLHF. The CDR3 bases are TGTGCCAGCCGGACGATCGATAATTCACCCCTCCACTTT.

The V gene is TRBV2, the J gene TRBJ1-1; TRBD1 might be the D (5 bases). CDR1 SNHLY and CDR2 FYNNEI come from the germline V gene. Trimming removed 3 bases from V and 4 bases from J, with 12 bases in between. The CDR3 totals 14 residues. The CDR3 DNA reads TGTGCCAGCAGTGAGGACCGGGGGATCACTGAAGCTTTCTTT. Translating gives CASSEDRGITEAFF.

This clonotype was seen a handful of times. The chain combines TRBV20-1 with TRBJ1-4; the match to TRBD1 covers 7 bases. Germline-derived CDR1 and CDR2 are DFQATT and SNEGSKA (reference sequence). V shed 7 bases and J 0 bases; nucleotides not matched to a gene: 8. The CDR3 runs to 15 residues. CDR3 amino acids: CSVDGQATTNEKLFF. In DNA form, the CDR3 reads TGCAGTGTTGACGGACAGGCGACAACTAATGAAAAACTGTTTTTT.

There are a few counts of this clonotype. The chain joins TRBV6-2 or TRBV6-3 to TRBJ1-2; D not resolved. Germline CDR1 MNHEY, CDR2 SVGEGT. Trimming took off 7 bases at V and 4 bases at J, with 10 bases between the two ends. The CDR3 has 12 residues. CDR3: CASTDGSYGYTF. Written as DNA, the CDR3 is TGTGCCAGCACCGACGGCTCCTATGGCTACACCTTC.

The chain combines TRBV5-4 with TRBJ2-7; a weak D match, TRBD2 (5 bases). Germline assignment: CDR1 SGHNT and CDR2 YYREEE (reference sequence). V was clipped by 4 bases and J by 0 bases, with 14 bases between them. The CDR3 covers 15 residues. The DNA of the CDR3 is TGTGCCAGCAGCCAAGGGAGTACTCCCTCCTACGAGCAGTACTTC. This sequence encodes CASSQGSTPSYEQYF.

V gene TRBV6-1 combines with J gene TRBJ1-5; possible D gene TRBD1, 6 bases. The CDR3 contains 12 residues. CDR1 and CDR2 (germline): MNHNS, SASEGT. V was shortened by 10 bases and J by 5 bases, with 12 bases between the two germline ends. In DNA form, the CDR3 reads TGTGCCACCCGACAGGAGTATCAGCCCCAGCATTTT. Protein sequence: CATRQEYQPQHF.

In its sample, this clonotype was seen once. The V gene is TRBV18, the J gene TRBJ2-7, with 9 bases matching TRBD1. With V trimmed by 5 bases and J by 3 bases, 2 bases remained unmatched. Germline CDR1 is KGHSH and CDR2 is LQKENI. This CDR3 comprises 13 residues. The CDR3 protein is CASSEGQGYEQYF. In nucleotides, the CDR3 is TGTGCCAGCTCAGAGGGACAGGGCTACGAGCAGTACTTC.

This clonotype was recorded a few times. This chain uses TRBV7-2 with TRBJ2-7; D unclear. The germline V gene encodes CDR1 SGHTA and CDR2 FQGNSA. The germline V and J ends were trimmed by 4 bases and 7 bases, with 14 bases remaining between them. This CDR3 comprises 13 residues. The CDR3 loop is CASSSWAPSEQYF. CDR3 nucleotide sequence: TGTGCCAGCAGCTCGTGGGCCCCCTCGGAGCAGTACTTC.

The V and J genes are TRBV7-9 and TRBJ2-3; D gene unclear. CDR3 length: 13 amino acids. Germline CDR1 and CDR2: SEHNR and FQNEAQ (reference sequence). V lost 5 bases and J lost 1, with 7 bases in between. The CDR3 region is CASSNSGTDTQYF. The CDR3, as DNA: TGTGCCAGCAGCAACTCGGGCACAGATACGCAGTATTTT.

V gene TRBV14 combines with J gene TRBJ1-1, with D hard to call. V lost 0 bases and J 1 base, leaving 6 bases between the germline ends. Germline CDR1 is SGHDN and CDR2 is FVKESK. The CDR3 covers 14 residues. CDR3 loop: CASSQDIGNTEAFF. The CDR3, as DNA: TGTGCCAGCAGCCAAGATATCGGGAACACTGAAGCTTTCTTT.

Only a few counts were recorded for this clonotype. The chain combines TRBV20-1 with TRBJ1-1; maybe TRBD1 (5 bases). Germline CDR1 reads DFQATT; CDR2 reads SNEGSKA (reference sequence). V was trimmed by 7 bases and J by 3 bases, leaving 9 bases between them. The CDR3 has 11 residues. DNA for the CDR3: TGCAGTGTCACGGGGGACACTGAAGCTTTCTTT. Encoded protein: CSVTGDTEAFF.

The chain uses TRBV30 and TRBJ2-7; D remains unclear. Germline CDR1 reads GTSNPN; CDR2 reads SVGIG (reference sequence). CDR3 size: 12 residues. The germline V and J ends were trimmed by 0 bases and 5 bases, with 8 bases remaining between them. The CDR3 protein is CAWSVVRDEQYF. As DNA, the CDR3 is TGTGCCTGGAGTGTAGTTAGGGACGAGCAGTACTTC.

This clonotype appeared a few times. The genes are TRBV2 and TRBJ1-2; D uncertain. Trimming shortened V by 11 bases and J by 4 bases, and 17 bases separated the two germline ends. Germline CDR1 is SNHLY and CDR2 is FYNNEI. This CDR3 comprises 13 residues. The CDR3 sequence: CASQREAAYGYTF. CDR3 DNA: TGTGCCTCCCAACGGGAGGCCGCCTATGGCTACACCTTC.

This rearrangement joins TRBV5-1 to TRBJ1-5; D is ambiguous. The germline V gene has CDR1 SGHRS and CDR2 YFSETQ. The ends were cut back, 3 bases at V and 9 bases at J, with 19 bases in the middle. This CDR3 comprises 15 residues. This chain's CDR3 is CASSSSGPKSGPQHF. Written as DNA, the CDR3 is TGCGCCAGCAGCTCTTCAGGTCCAAAAAGCGGGCCCCAGCATTTT.

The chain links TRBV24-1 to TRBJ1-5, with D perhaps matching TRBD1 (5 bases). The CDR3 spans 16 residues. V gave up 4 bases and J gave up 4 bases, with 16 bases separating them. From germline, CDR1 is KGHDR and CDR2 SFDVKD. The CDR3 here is CATSDPTGGDNQPQHF. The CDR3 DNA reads TGTGCCACCAGTGACCCCACGGGGGGAGATAATCAGCCCCAGCATTTT.

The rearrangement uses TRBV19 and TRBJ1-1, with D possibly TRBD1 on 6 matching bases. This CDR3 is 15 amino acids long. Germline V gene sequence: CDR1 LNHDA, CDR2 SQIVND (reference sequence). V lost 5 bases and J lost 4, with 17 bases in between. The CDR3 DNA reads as TGTGCCAGTAGTCTCCCGGAAGGGGGGGGCACTGAAGCTTTCTTT. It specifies CASSLPEGGGTEAFF.

In nucleotides, the CDR3 is TGCGCCAGCAGCCCAGGGGACAGGGATTCACCCCTCCACTTT. Encoded protein: CASSPGDRDSPLHF. The V gene is TRBV5-1, the J gene TRBJ1-6; 9 bases agree with TRBD1. The junction had 4 bases not matched to a gene; V was cut back by 4 bases and J by 8 bases. The V gene's germline CDR1 is SGHRS and CDR2 YFSETQ. This CDR3 comprises 14 residues.

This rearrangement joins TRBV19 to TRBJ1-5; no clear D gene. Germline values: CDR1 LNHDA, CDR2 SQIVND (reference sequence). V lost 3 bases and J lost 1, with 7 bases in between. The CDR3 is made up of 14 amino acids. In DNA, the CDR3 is TGTGCCAGTAGTATGGGCAGGAGCAATCAGCCCCAGCATTTT. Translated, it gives CASSMGRSNQPQHF. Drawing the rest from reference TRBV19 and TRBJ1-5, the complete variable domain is DGGITQSPKYLFRKEGQNVTLSCEQNLNHDAMYWYRQDPGQGLRLIYYSQIVNDFQKGDIAEGYSVSREKKESFPLTVTSAQKNPTAFYLCASSMGRSNQPQHFGDGTRLSIL.

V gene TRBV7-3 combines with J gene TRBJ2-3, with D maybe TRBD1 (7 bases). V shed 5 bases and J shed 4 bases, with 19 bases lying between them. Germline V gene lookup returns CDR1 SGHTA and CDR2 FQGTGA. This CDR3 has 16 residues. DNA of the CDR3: TGTGCCAGCAGCGCAGGGGGGACCACATCTGCAGATACGCAGTATTTT. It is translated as CASSAGGTTSADTQYF.

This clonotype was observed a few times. CDR3 DNA: TGTGCCAGCAGCCCTGTTCCCCCGCGGGGCTACACCTTC. Translated: CASSPVPPRGYTF. The gene calls are TRBV28 and TRBJ1-2, with D uncertain. This CDR3 contains 13 residues. V lost 6 bases and J 8 bases, leaving 16 bases between the germline ends. Germline loops: CDR1 MDHEN, CDR2 SYDVKM.

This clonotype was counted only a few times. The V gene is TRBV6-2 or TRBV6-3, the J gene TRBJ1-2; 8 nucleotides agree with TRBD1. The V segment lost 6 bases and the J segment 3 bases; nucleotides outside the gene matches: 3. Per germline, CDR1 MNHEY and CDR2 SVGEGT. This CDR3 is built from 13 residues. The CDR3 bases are TGTGCCAGCAGCCAGGGACAGGACTATGGCTACACCTTC. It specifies CASSQGQDYGYTF.

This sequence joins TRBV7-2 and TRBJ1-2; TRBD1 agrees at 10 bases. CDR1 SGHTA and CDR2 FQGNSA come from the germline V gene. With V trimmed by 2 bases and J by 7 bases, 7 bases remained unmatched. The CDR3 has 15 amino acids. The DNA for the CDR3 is TGTGCCAGCAGCTTAACCGGGACAGGGGCATCTGGCTACACCTTC. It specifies CASSLTGTGASGYTF.

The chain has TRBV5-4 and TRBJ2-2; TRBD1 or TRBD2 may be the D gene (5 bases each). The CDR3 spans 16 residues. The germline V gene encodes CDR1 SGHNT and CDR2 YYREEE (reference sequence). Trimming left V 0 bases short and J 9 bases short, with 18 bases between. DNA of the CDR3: TGTGCCAGCAGCTTGGGGGGTGGGGACCCCCTCCGGGAGCTGTTTTTT. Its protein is CASSLGGGDPLRELFF.